The rows below give T cell receptor beta chains drawn from one sample of a study of T cell responses to AZD1222 COVID-19 vaccine. Clones were sequenced by immunoSEQ multiplex PCR, and TCRdb holds only the in-frame ones, with some missing. This repertoire shows just under 85,000 clones, about nine tenths found once; its top ten account for approximately 7%. Sample: peripheral blood, taken on day 0 of AZD1222 vaccination. The receptors stem from an adult in good health. Each CDR3 is given with its conserved first and last residue. The D gene is left open where the match is weak. A clone size is listed for some rows: how often the clone was seen (once, few, many), or a class if it is expanded.

V	size	J	D	CDR3	DNA
TRBV3-1/TRBV3-2	few	TRBJ2-7	TRBD1	CASSQGQGPYEQYF	TGTGCCAGCAGCCAAGGACAGGGCCCCTACGAGCAGTACTTC
TRBV11-2	-	TRBJ2-2	-	CASSLDGIGTGELFF	TGTGCCAGCAGCTTAGATGGCATAGGCACCGGGGAGCTGTTTTTT
TRBV6-6	-	TRBJ1-5	-	CASSNSPGNQPQHF	TGTGCCAGCAGCAATAGTCCAGGCAATCAGCCCCAGCATTTT
TRBV6-4	-	TRBJ2-1	-	CASSSEVGYNEQFF	TGTGCCAGCAGTTCCGAGGTGGGGTACAATGAGCAGTTCTTC
TRBV7-2	-	TRBJ2-7	TRBD1	CASSSPGQGYEQYF	TGTGCCAGCAGCTCCCCGGGACAGGGCTACGAGCAGTACTTC
TRBV4-1	-	TRBJ2-7	TRBD2	CASSQPLAGGRASYEQYF	TGCGCCAGCAGCCAACCTCTAGCGGGAGGGCGGGCTTCCTACGAGCAGTACTTC
TRBV10-3	once	TRBJ1-1	-	CAISESRSEAFF	TGTGCCATCAGTGAGTCCAGATCTGAAGCTTTCTTT
TRBV7-3	-	TRBJ1-5	-	CASSRKSYNQPQHF	TGTGCCAGCAGCCGTAAAAGTTATAATCAGCCCCAGCATTTT
TRBV28	-	TRBJ1-2	TRBD1	CASSLGQANYGYTF	TGTGCCAGCAGTTTAGGACAGGCGAACTATGGCTACACCTTC
TRBV15	-	TRBJ1-5	TRBD1	CATSLGQANQPQHF	TGTGCCACCAGCTTGGGACAGGCCAATCAGCCCCAGCATTTT
TRBV5-8	-	TRBJ1-1	-	CASSRYGGNTEAFF	TGTGCCAGCAGCCGCTATGGGGGGAACACTGAAGCTTTCTTT
TRBV6-5	-	TRBJ1-5	TRBD1	CASTQDRGGNQPQHF	TGTGCCAGCACCCAAGACAGGGGTGGCAATCAGCCCCAGCATTTT
TRBV6-5	-	TRBJ1-3	-	CASSRQSGNTIYF	TGTGCCAGCAGCAGACAGTCGGGAAACACCATATATTTT
TRBV5-1	-	TRBJ2-2	-	CASSLDTNTGELFF	TGCGCCAGCAGCCTAGACACGAACACCGGGGAGCTGTTTTTT
TRBV10-2	-	TRBJ2-5	TRBD2	CASRSGGTQYF	TGCGCCAGCAGGAGCGGGGGGACCCAGTACTTC
TRBV11-1	-	TRBJ2-2	TRBD1	CASSPRDRGNTGELFF	TGTGCCAGCAGCCCCCGGGACAGGGGCAACACCGGGGAGCTGTTTTTT
TRBV10-1	few	TRBJ2-7	TRBD2	CASSEIRGRAYEQYF	TGCGCCAGCAGTGAAATTCGCGGGAGGGCTTACGAGCAGTACTTC
TRBV28	-	TRBJ1-5	-	CASSLRPAGVRNQPQHF	TGTGCCAGCAGTCTACGACCGGCGGGGGTACGCAATCAGCCCCAGCATTTT
TRBV13	-	TRBJ1-1	-	CASSLGTSADLTEAFF	TGTGCCAGCAGCTTGGGGACGTCGGCGGATCTCACTGAAGCTTTCTTT
TRBV6-6	-	TRBJ1-1	-	CASSQDRNTEAFF	TGTGCCAGCAGCCAAGACAGAAACACTGAAGCTTTCTTT
TRBV6-6	-	TRBJ1-1	-	CASSYHPMDTEAFF	TGTGCCAGCAGTTACCACCCCATGGACACTGAAGCTTTCTTT
TRBV19	-	TRBJ2-3	TRBD2	CASRREGRPGTDTQYF	TGTGCCAGTAGGAGGGAGGGGCGCCCGGGCACAGATACGCAGTATTTT
TRBV11-3	-	TRBJ2-1	TRBD2	CASSSVWTSGEQFF	TGTGCCAGCAGCTCCGTTTGGACTAGCGGTGAGCAGTTCTTC
TRBV5-5	-	TRBJ2-1	TRBD1	CASSLEGTGGGNEQFF	TGTGCCAGCAGCTTGGAGGGGACAGGGGGCGGGAATGAGCAGTTCTTC